Below, 12 T cell receptor beta chains from the same sample are listed, as sequenced in a study of T cell repertoires in aging, cancer and after chemotherapy. The template was genomic DNA from peripheral blood, not RNA. Rearranged V-D-J TRB sequences were amplified with a mixed TRB-A/B primer pool. Each CDR3 protein gets one entry after TCRdb re-called the multiplex PCR reads with MiXCR. The table lists some 9,700 distinct CDR3 sequences, 30% to 40% of them singletons, with over 2.5% in the top ten. The specimen sequenced was blood. The source is a human donor in good health.

The V and J genes are TRBV11-3 and TRBJ2-2, with 12 bases fitting TRBD2. V was clipped by 2 bases and J by 5 bases; unmatched bases: 3. The CDR3 has 16 amino acids. From germline, CDR1 is SGHNT and CDR2 YENEEA. The CDR3 is CASSLILAGGTGELFF. DNA for the CDR3: TGTGCCAGCAGCTTAATCCTAGCGGGGGGGACCGGGGAGCTGTTTTTT.

The V gene is TRBV7-6, the J gene TRBJ2-3; perhaps TRBD2 as D (6 bases). Germline V gene lookup returns CDR1 SGHVS and CDR2 FNYEAQ. With 6 bases removed from V and 6 bases from J, the gap between germline ends came to 10 bases. The CDR3 runs 12 residues. The CDR3 protein is CASSSLADTQYF. The CDR3, as DNA: TGTGCCAGCAGTTCTCTAGCGGATACGCAGTATTTT.

The chain joins TRBV12-3 or TRBV12-4 to TRBJ2-1, with D maybe TRBD2 (7 bases). The CDR3 spans 16 residues. Trimming removed 5 bases at V and 4 bases at J, with 18 bases between. Written as DNA, the CDR3 is TGTGCCAGCAGTCCGCGAAGGGGGGGGACTTACAATGAGCAGTTCTTC. Translating gives CASSPRRGGTYNEQFF.

The chain joins TRBV24-1 to TRBJ2-1, with 13 bases fitting TRBD2. The trim removed 3 bases at V and 5 bases at J, leaving 3 bases unmatched. Germline values: CDR1 KGHDR, CDR2 SFDVKD. The CDR3 covers 16 residues. The CDR3 protein is CATSDIGLAGDNEQFF. In DNA form, the CDR3 reads TGTGCCACCAGTGATATAGGACTAGCGGGGGACAATGAGCAGTTCTTC.

The V and J genes are TRBV30 and TRBJ2-7; TRBD1 is a possible D gene (5 bases). Between the trimmed V and J ends, which lost 2 bases and 7 bases, there was a span of 6 bases. The CDR3 totals 10 residues. Germline CDR1 and CDR2: GTSNPN and SVGIG (reference sequence). CDR3 protein: CAWSRQEQYF. The CDR3 nucleotides are TGTGCCTGGAGTAGACAGGAGCAGTACTTC.

The rearrangement uses TRBV6-6 and TRBJ2-1; D may be TRBD1 (6 bases). CDR3 length equals 12 residues. V was trimmed by 4 bases and J by 14 bases, leaving 15 bases between them. Germline CDR1 reads MNHNY; CDR2 reads SVGAGI (reference sequence). CDR3 in amino acids: CASSFPRQEKFF. In nucleotides, the CDR3 is TGTGCCAGCAGTTTTCCTCGACAGGAGAAGTTCTTC.

The chain joins TRBV12-3 or TRBV12-4 to TRBJ1-2; a possible D gene is TRBD1 (5 bases). Trimming removed 7 bases at V and 1 base at J, with 13 bases between. The CDR3 spans 14 residues. CDR3 bases: TGTGCCAGCAACCACGACAGACATAACTATGGCTACACCTTC. It is translated as CASNHDRHNYGYTF.

The chain couples TRBV5-5 to TRBJ2-2; tentative D call: TRBD2 (7 bases). The CDR3 runs to 16 residues. Looked up from germline, CDR1 is SGHKS and CDR2 is YYEKEE (reference sequence). The V end was cut by 4 bases, the J end by 5 bases, with 18 bases between. The CDR3 reads CASSATGGAGTGELFF. The CDR3 coding sequence is TGTGCCAGCAGCGCCACGGGGGGCGCAGGGACCGGGGAGCTGTTTTTT.

This sequence joins TRBV6-5 and TRBJ2-3; a weak D match, TRBD1 (6 bases). Trimming took off 6 bases at V and 2 bases at J, with 18 bases between the two ends. This CDR3 is built from 16 residues. Germline V gene sequence: CDR1 MNHEY, CDR2 SVGAGI. The DNA for the CDR3 is TGTGCCAGCAGACCTCTGAGGGGGAAGGACACAGATACGCAGTATTTT. This sequence encodes CASRPLRGKDTDTQYF.

This clonotype has a handful of counts. The chain links TRBV6-5 to TRBJ1-1; the D is unclear. CDR3 size: 14 residues. Trimming pared 8 bases from V and 1 base from J, leaving 14 bases between. Germline CDR1 reads MNHEY; CDR2 reads SVGAGI. CDR3 region: CASLGLTENTEAFF. DNA of the CDR3: TGTGCCAGCTTAGGGTTGACGGAGAACACTGAAGCTTTCTTT.

This chain uses TRBV24-1 with TRBJ1-1; 8 nucleotides agree with TRBD1. The germline CDR1 and CDR2 sequences are KGHDR and SFDVKD. CDR3 length equals 12 residues. Trimming took 9 bases from V and 3 from J; bases not matched to a gene: 2. The CDR3 DNA reads as TGTGCCACCCCACAGGGGGACACTGAAGCTTTCTTT. Protein sequence: CATPQGDTEAFF.

This clonotype showed up just a few times. This chain links TRBV5-6 with TRBJ1-2; D may be TRBD1 (5 bases). The CDR3 has 12 amino acids. Germline values: CDR1 SGHDT, CDR2 YYEEEE. The V end was cut by 4 bases, the J end by 8 bases, with 12 bases between. As DNA, the CDR3 is TGTGCCAGCAGCCAGGGAGGAGGCGGCTACACCTTC. This gives the protein CASSQGGGGYTF.